This TCR beta chain was sequenced during a study of blood T cells in healthy people across ages. With a J-beta primer mix and a sample-barcoded 5' primer, a second PCR ran about 7 to 12 cycles. TCRdb reprocessed the 5' RACE reads with MiXCR, giving one entry per CDR3 protein. Among roughly 1,700,000 distinct CDR3 sequences listed, 28% were seen once. Total RNA, at least 6 micrograms per sample, came from PBMCs. This CDR3 region has 12 residues. Trimming shortened V by 3 bases and J by 9 bases, and 12 bases separated the two germline ends. Germline CDR1 DFQATT, CDR2 SNEGSKA (reference sequence). Sequencing input: blood. The sequence derives from a young woman in good health. The rearrangement links TRBV20-1 to TRBJ2-1, with D unresolved. Written as DNA, the CDR3 is TGCAGTGCTAGCGAAGGGAATTTTGAGCAGTTCTTC. Its translation: CSASEGNFEQFF.